Below, 26 T cell receptor beta chains from the same sample are listed, as sequenced in a study. One entry per CDR3 protein, called by TCRdb with MiXCR from the 5' RACE reads. The sample lists over 50,000 distinct CDR3 sequences; approximately 25% were seen once. The specimen was tumor-infiltrating naive CD4+ T cells sorted from the breast tumor. Subset reported: naive CD4+ T cells, CD4+CD45RA+CD25-. The receptors shown here come from a female donor with breast cancer.

This clonotype was seen only a few times. J is TRBJ1-1 and V is TRBV7-2; D may be TRBD1 (5 bases). The CDR3 totals 12 residues. V lost 0 bases and J 10 bases, leaving 9 bases between the germline ends. Germline assignment: CDR1 SGHTA and CDR2 FQGNSA. The DNA for the CDR3 is TGTGCCAGCAGCTTAGCTGTGGGGGGAGCTTTCTTT. Its translation is CASSLAVGGAFF.

DNA for the CDR3: TGTGCCAGCAGCTTGGCGGGACTAGCGGCTAGCTCCTACAATGAGCAGTTCTTC. This gives the protein CASSLAGLAASSYNEQFF. The gene calls are TRBV5-8 and TRBJ2-1; TRBD2 aligns across 11 bases. Germline-derived CDR1 and CDR2 are SGHTS and YDEGEE. V shed 0 bases, J shed 0 bases, and the junction held 5 bases outside the gene matches. The CDR3 contains 18 residues.

This clonotype has only a few counts. This chain uses TRBV20-1 with TRBJ2-7; TRBD1 might be the D (6 bases). CDR3 length: 13 amino acids. Looked up from germline, CDR1 is DFQATT and CDR2 is SNEGSKA (reference sequence). V was cut by 1 base and J by 11 bases, with 18 bases left in between. The CDR3 is CSARVIRGKEEYF. The CDR3 coding sequence is TGCAGTGCTAGAGTGATAAGGGGGAAAGAGGAGTACTTC.

This clonotype came up a few times. The chain recombines TRBV20-1 with TRBJ1-1; D call uncertain. Trimming took 4 bases from V and 0 from J, leaving 15 bases between them. CDR1 DFQATT and CDR2 SNEGSKA come from the germline V gene (reference sequence). CDR3 length equals 15 residues. CDR3 amino acids: CSANREAPMNTEAFF. In nucleotides, the CDR3 is TGCAGTGCTAATAGAGAGGCCCCTATGAACACTGAAGCTTTCTTT.

The chain joins TRBV7-8 to TRBJ2-5; 9 bases line up with TRBD1. CDR3 length: 16 amino acids. The germline gives CDR1 SGHVS, CDR2 FQNEAQ. J lost 0 bases, V lost 0 bases, and 2 bases had no gene match. CDR3 nucleotides: TGTGCCAGCAGCTTAGCGGGGACAGGGCACCAAGAGACCCAGTACTTC. It specifies CASSLAGTGHQETQYF.

The chain joins TRBV6-2 or TRBV6-3 to TRBJ2-2, with TRBD2 identical over 7 bases. CDR3 size: 16 residues. V lost 6 bases and J lost 0; bases outside the gene matches: 7. Germline loops: CDR1 MNHEY, CDR2 SVGEGT. The CDR3 is CASRPAGAANTGELFF. The CDR3 DNA reads TGTGCCAGCAGACCCGCGGGAGCGGCGAACACCGGGGAGCTGTTTTTT.

This clonotype was detected only a few times. CDR3 sequence: CASGPSLQETQYF. The CDR3 DNA is TGCGCCAGCGGACCATCCCTCCAAGAGACCCAGTACTTC. The chain joins TRBV5-1 to TRBJ2-5; D remains unclear. This CDR3 comprises 13 residues. The germline V and J ends were trimmed by 7 bases and 1 base, with 11 bases remaining between them. Germline assignment: CDR1 SGHRS and CDR2 YFSETQ.

This clonotype was recorded at least ten times. The rearrangement uses TRBV28 and TRBJ1-1; D gene ambiguous. Trimming left V 8 bases short and J 6 bases short, with 10 bases between. Germline V CDR1 and CDR2: MDHEN, SYDVKM. The CDR3 has 11 residues. CDR3 coding DNA: TGTGCCAGCGGCACACGTGCTGAAGCTTTCTTT. Its translation is CASGTRAEAFF. The complete variable domain, with remaining parts taken from reference TRBV28 and TRBJ1-1, reads DVKVTQSSRYLVKRTGEKVFLECVQDMDHENMFWYRQDPGLGLRLIYFSYDVKMKEKGDIPEGYSVSREKKERFSLILESASTNQTSMYLCASGTRAEAFFGQGTRLTVV.

V is TRBV5-1 and J is TRBJ2-1; 9 nucleotides line up with TRBD2. Germline-derived CDR1 and CDR2 are SGHRS and YFSETQ. Trimming removed 0 bases from V and 4 bases from J; junction bases left unmatched: 5. The length of the CDR3 is 16 residues. The CDR3 loop is CASSLASSGVYNEQFF. The CDR3 bases are TGCGCCAGCAGCTTGGCCTCTAGCGGGGTTTACAATGAGCAGTTCTTC.

In its sample, this clonotype was seen a few times. This sequence joins TRBV20-1 and TRBJ2-5; a possible D gene is TRBD2 (5 bases). Germline V gene sequence: CDR1 DFQATT, CDR2 SNEGSKA (reference sequence). This CDR3 region has 12 residues. V lost 5 bases to trimming and J lost 5 bases, with 12 bases between them. The CDR3 here is CSAGRAKETQYF. The CDR3 DNA follows: TGCAGTGCTGGGCGGGCGAAGGAGACCCAGTACTTC.

In regard to this clonotype: The junction departs from the called germline gene at one end, perhaps through a read error. This sequence joins TRBV24-1 and TRBJ1-3; weak D call: TRBD1 (5 bases). CDR1 and CDR2 from the germline V gene are KGHDR and SFDVKD. CDR3 length: 13 amino acids. The CDR3 DNA sequence: TGTGCCACCAGTGATGGGCGTCAGGGACCTCTGAGCTTT. This gives the protein CATSDGRQGPLSF.

This clonotype was seen repeatedly, ten times or more. The rearrangement uses TRBV6-6 and TRBJ1-5; D is ambiguous. V lost 5 bases and J lost 6, with 17 bases in between. Germline CDR1 reads MNHNY; CDR2 reads SVGAGI (reference sequence). The CDR3 sequence is 15 residues long. CDR3 bases: TGTGCCAGCAGTAACAGACAAACACGAGGTCAGCCCCAGCATTTT. Translating it yields CASSNRQTRGQPQHF.

The chain links TRBV20-1 to TRBJ1-1, with D possibly TRBD1 on 5 matching bases. This CDR3 comprises 13 residues. Germline V CDR1 and CDR2: DFQATT, SNEGSKA (reference sequence). V was pared by 6 bases and J by 1 base, with 12 bases between. This chain's CDR3 is CSASDSWNTEAFF. The CDR3 DNA sequence: TGCAGTGCCAGCGACAGTTGGAACACTGAAGCTTTCTTT.

In this sample, this clonotype turned up a few times. V and J are TRBV7-3 and TRBJ1-1; D remains ambiguous. V shed 1 base and J shed 14 bases, with 14 bases lying between them. CDR1 and CDR2 (germline): SGHTA, FQGTGA. There are 12 residues in the CDR3. CDR3: CASSLIAGVSFF. The CDR3 coding sequence is TGTGCCAGCAGCTTAATTGCGGGCGTTTCGTTCTTT.

CDR3 DNA sequence: TGTGCCAGCAGTTTAAGGTCGGGAAGGACAGATACGCAGTATTTT. Translation: CASSLRSGRTDTQYF. This chain links TRBV28 with TRBJ2-3; a weak D match, TRBD2 (5 bases). Trimming took off 2 bases at V and 3 bases at J, with 12 bases between the two ends. CDR1 and CDR2 from the germline V gene are MDHEN and SYDVKM. The length of the CDR3 is 15 residues.

The chain recombines TRBV18 with TRBJ2-1; 13 positions agree with TRBD2. This CDR3 region has 15 residues. V lost 3 bases to trimming and J lost 9 bases; unmatched junction nucleotides: 5. CDR1 KGHSH and CDR2 LQKENI come from the germline V gene. The DNA for the CDR3 is TGTGCCAGCTCACCGGGACTAGCGGGATTTTTTGAGCAGTTCTTC. Protein sequence: CASSPGLAGFFEQFF.

The chain employs TRBV24-1 and TRBJ2-3; 11 bases are shared with TRBD2. V shed 7 bases, J shed 2 bases, and the junction held 4 bases outside the gene matches. There are 15 residues in the CDR3. Germline V gene lookup returns CDR1 KGHDR and CDR2 SFDVKD. This CDR3 reads CATSTSGGFTDTQYF. CDR3 nucleotide sequence: TGTGCCACCAGCACTAGCGGGGGCTTCACAGATACGCAGTATTTT.

This clonotype was recorded a few times. V is TRBV6-6 and J is TRBJ1-2; TRBD1 agrees at 7 bases. This CDR3 has 12 amino acids. CDR1 and CDR2 (germline): MNHNY, SVGAGI (reference sequence). Germline trimming cut 7 bases from V and 6 bases from J; bases unmatched to any gene: 5. The CDR3 DNA reads as TGTGCCAGCACCTCCCAGGGGGATGGCTACACCTTC. It specifies CASTSQGDGYTF.

There are a few counts of this clonotype. The chain recombines TRBV5-5 with TRBJ2-7, with TRBD2 as a possible D gene (5 bases). This CDR3 is 14 amino acids long. The germline V and J ends were trimmed by 0 bases and 1 base, with 8 bases remaining between them. The germline gives CDR1 SGHKS, CDR2 YYEKEE (reference sequence). As DNA, the CDR3 is TGTGCCAGCAGCTTGGGCCCGGGATCCTACGAGCAGTACTTC. This gives the protein CASSLGPGSYEQYF.

This chain links TRBV28 with TRBJ2-3; no firm D call. V lost 7 bases and J 0 bases, leaving 14 bases between the germline ends. Germline assignment: CDR1 MDHEN and CDR2 SYDVKM. This CDR3 is built from 15 residues. The CDR3 coding sequence is TGTGCCAGCAAGGGTGGGTCGACTAGCACAGATACGCAGTATTTT. Its protein product is CASKGGSTSTDTQYF.

In this sample, this clonotype turned up a few times. The junction and the germline gene differ at one end; a read error may be behind it. This chain links TRBV20-1 with TRBJ2-7; the D gene could be TRBD1 or TRBD2 (7 bases each). The CDR3 is 11 residues long. Germline assignment: CDR1 DFQATT and CDR2 SNEGSKA (reference sequence). The CDR3 spells CSASQGDYYPF. Here the CDR3 DNA reads TGCAGTGCTAGTCAGGGGGACTATTACCCCTTC.

This clonotype came up a few times. The chain links TRBV5-1 to TRBJ1-6, with 10 bases aligning to TRBD1. Losses at the gene ends were 5 bases for V and 8 bases for J; bases not matched to a gene: 4. The CDR3 sequence is 14 residues long. Germline CDR1 and CDR2: SGHRS and YFSETQ. CDR3 DNA: TGCGCCAGCAGACATGACAGGGGGCATTCACCCCTCCACTTT. Translated, it gives CASRHDRGHSPLHF. The full variable domain, in which reference TRBV5-1 and TRBJ1-6 provide the parts outside the CDR3, is KAGVTQTPRYLIKTRGQQVTLSCSPISGHRSVSWYQQTPGQGLQFLFEYFSETQRNKGNFPGRFSGRQFSNSRSEMNVSTLELGDSALYLCASRHDRGHSPLHFGNGTRLTVT.

The chain recombines TRBV18 with TRBJ2-7; D is perhaps TRBD1 (6 bases). Germline lookup yields CDR1 KGHSH and CDR2 LQKENI. Trimming removed 4 bases from V and 7 bases from J, with 26 bases in between. The CDR3 is 17 amino acids. CDR3 region: CASSLYPTGSLPREQYF. The CDR3 DNA follows: TGTGCCAGCTCACTATACCCGACAGGATCCTTACCGAGGGAGCAGTACTTC.

With regard to this clonotype: This is likely a read error, given that the CDR3 carries no conserved phenylalanine or tryptophan at its end. The DNA is omitted, as the CDR3 cannot be located on it reliably, and the CDR3 follows TCRdb's listing. The chain links TRBV9 to TRBJ2-3. The CDR3 spans 15 residues, counting both ends. The germline gives CDR1 SGDLS, CDR2 YYNGEE. The CDR3 loop reads CASSVTRLPTDTQCV.

Turning to this clonotype: Because it lacks the conserved phenylalanine or tryptophan at the end, this CDR3 is likely a read error. The V call is TRBV2, the J call TRBJ1-1; D may be TRBD1 (6 bases). CDR1 and CDR2 (germline): SNHLY, FYNNEI. Trimming shortened V by 3 bases and J by 7 bases, and 6 bases separated the two germline ends. CDR3 length: 11 residues. The DNA of the CDR3 is TGTGCCAGCAGTGAGGACAGTGAAGCTTTCATT. Protein sequence: CASSEDSEAFI.

Only a few counts were recorded for this clonotype. This chain joins TRBV7-2 and TRBJ2-1, with TRBD2 matching 14 bases. With 5 bases clipped from V and 7 bases from J, the junction kept 4 bases outside the gene matches. The CDR3 is 15 amino acids. Germline lookup yields CDR1 SGHTA and CDR2 FQGNSA. CDR3 amino acids: CASSPWTSGGNEQFF. The DNA for the CDR3 is TGTGCCAGCAGCCCGTGGACTAGCGGGGGGAATGAGCAGTTCTTC.